This paragraph covers one T cell receptor beta chain sequence. The V gene's germline CDR1 is SGHAT and CDR2 FQNNGV. This CDR3 contains 13 residues. TCRdb reprocessed the 5' RACE reads and reports one entry per CDR3 protein, with no DNA. The sample has around 380,000 distinct CDR3 sequences; the top ten hold about 2.3%. This sample is drawn from a study of monozygotic twins with inflammatory bowel disease. The chain links TRBV11-2 to TRBJ2-2; the TRBD1 assignment by TCRdb is unverifiable without DNA. The sequence derives from a human donor with ulcerative colitis or Crohn's disease, or a healthy co-twin of an affected twin (not recorded which). The sequencing sample was made of blood. CDR3 residues: CASSSPRGGELFF.